The clone carrying this TCR beta chain was seen more than once but under ten times. The antigen remains unidentified. The data are from a study of cytomegalovirus exposure and HLA in healthy donors. Study observations and caveats: Another analysis was done later, and it associated fewer than 20,000 TCR beta sequences with HLA alleles at 0.05 false discovery rate. Common viral pathogens seemed to be connected with several of the most significant clusters, according to a later analysis. In a later analysis, TCR beta V- and J-gene trimming was associated with a missense DCLRE1C variant.

The CDR3 is made up of 14 amino acids. V trimming: 9 bases; J trimming: 3 bases; junction bases outside the gene matches: 8. Germline-derived CDR1 and CDR2 are MNHNS and SASEGT. Donors sampled were nominally healthy, though unrecorded immune exposures were likely. 60 Vbeta and 13 Jbeta primers were used in PCR. Only in-frame clones appear in the TCRdb table, and some are missing; sequencing was by immunoSEQ multiplex PCR. The sample has about 140,000 clones; 65% to 90% are singletons. The TCR sequence derives from a female donor in good health and CMV-seronegative. V is TRBV6-1 and J is TRBJ1-5; 7 bases are a match to TRBD1. The sequenced material came from PBMCs. The CDR3 loop reads CASKDRVNNQPQHF. The CDR3 nucleotides read TGTGCCAGTAAAGACAGGGTTAACAATCAGCCCCAGCATTTT.